The T cell receptor (beta chain) described here comes from a study of blood T cell repertoires in COVID-19. About the study: Researchers got acute and convalescent COVID-19 samples from the United States, Italy and Spain. PBMCs, B-cell-depleted T cells, or T cells were the source of the cDNA or gDNA that made up the material.

The CDR3 covers 14 residues. Per germline, CDR1 LNHDA and CDR2 SQIVND (reference sequence). V was pared by 4 bases and J by 2 bases, with 3 bases of the junction left unmatched. In the source study's methods: From reference gene primer amplification, estimates of nucleated cell counts were derived. Profiled with immunoSEQ multiplex PCR; TCRdb holds only in-frame clones, not every one. Clone size and the V and J calls come from that table; the DNA yielded D and trimming. Here the sample spans fewer than 350,000 clones, around 81% being singletons. Sequencing input: peripheral blood. The chain combines TRBV19 with TRBJ2-3; 7 bases line up with TRBD1. The sequence was obtained from an older woman with active or convalescent COVID-19. CDR3 residues: CASSRDRSTDTQYF. In DNA form, the CDR3 reads TGTGCCAGTAGTAGGGACAGATCCACAGATACGCAGTATTTT. Full variable domain (remainder filled in from reference TRBV19 and TRBJ2-3): DGGITQSPKYLFRKEGQNVTLSCEQNLNHDAMYWYRQDPGQGLRLIYYSQIVNDFQKGDIAEGYSVSREKKESFPLTVTSAQKNPTAFYLCASSRDRSTDTQYFGPGTRLTVL.